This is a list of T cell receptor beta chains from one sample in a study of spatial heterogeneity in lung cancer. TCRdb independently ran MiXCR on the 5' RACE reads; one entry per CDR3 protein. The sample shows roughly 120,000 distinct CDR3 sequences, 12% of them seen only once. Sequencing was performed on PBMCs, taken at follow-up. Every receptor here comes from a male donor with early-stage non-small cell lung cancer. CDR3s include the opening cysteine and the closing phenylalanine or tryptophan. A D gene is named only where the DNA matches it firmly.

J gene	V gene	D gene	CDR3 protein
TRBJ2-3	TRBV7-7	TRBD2	CASSRTSVRTDTQYF
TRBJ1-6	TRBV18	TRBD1	CASSAGTGKSPLHF
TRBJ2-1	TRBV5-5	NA	CASSLPQTLEQFF
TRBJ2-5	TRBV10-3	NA	CAISQAQETQYF
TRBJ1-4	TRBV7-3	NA	CASSLNGQSTNEKLFF
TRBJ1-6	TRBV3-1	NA	CASSQGGRGDVHF
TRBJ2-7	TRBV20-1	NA	CSASVGASSYEQYF
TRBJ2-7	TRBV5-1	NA	CASSLEWGKVGPYEQYF
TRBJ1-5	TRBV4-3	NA	CASSQDSGQYQPQHF
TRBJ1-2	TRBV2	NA	CASNHPGGRDTRLNYGYTF
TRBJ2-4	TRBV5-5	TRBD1	CASELDVSRGKLIQYF
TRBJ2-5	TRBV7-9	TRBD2	CASRSSSGGGETQYF
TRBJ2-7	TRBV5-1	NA	CASSLMGREYEQYF
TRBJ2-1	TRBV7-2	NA	CASSLEAVPYNEQFF
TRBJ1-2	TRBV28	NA	CASSLLGRSTGTYTF
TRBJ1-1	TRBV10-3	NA	CAISETPTEGHTEAFF
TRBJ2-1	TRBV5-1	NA	CASALGAGAEQFF
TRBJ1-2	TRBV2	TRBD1	CARATGLTGVHYTF
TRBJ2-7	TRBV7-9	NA	CASSLAGDIPYEQYF
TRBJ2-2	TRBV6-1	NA	CASSENYGSANTGEPFF
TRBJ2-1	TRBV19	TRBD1	CASSTGGTYNEQFF
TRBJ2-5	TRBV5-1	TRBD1	CASSSSGGKETQYF
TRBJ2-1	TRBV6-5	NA	CASSYSRDLRSVF
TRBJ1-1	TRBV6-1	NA	CASKKGNTEAFF
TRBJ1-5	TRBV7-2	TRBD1	CASSPAGTGGNQPQHF
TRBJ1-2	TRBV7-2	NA	CASSLERFYGYTF